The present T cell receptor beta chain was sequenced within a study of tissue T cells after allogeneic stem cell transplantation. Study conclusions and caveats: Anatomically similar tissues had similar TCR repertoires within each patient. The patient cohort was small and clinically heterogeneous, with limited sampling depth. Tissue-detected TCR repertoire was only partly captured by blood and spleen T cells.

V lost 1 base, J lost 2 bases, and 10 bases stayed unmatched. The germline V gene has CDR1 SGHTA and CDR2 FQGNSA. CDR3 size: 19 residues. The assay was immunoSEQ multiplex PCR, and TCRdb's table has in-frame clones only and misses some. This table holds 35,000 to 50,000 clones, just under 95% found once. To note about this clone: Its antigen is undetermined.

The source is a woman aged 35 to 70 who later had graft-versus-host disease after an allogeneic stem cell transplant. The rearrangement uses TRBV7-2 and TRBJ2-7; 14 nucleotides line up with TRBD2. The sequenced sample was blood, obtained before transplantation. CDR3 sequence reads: CASSLVGLAGGRLTYEQYF. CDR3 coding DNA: TGTGCCAGCAGCTTAGTCGGACTAGCGGGAGGCAGATTAACCTACGAGCAGTACTTC.